Described below is a single T cell receptor (beta chain) sequence and its context. The sample belongs to a study of blood T cell repertoires in COVID-19. About the research overall: Sources were T cells, B-cell-depleted T cells, or PBMCs; the material itself was cDNA or gDNA.

Sequencing used immunoSEQ multiplex PCR; TCRdb keeps in-frame clones, though not all of them. The sample includes roughly 280,000 clones, 85% to 95% seen only once; the top ten take roughly 2.8%. Between the trimmed V and J ends, which lost 8 bases and 5 bases, there was a span of 13 bases. The CDR3 length is 12 residues. The sequencing input was PBMCs or T cells enriched from blood (not recorded which). The clonotype was recovered from a man aged 35-49 years who had been exposed to COVID-19. The V and J genes are TRBV12-3 or TRBV12-4 and TRBJ2-7, with D perhaps TRBD2 (6 bases). Here the CDR3 reads CASATSLHEQYF. CDR3 DNA: TGTGCCAGCGCCACTAGCTTGCACGAGCAGTACTTC.